Listed below are T cell receptor beta chains from one sample, sequenced in a study of cytomegalovirus exposure and HLA in healthy donors. Assay: immunoSEQ multiplex PCR; the TCRdb copy retains only in-frame clones and omits some. This table holds around 210,000 clones, around 82% found once. Sample: PBMCs. These receptors were collected from a woman in her twenties or thirties in good health and CMV-seronegative. Each CDR3 is given with its conserved first and last residue. D genes are given only for firm matches. Expanded clones are given a class, and other clones once, few, many or no size at all.

len	abundance	j_gene	d_gene	v_gene	CDR3aa	CDR3nt
14	few	TRBJ1-5	-	TRBV28	CASSLLTAGQPQHF	TGTGCCAGCAGTTTATTGACAGCGGGTCAGCCCCAGCATTTT
12	-	TRBJ2-1	-	TRBV13	CASSSRRGRQFF	TGTGCCAGCAGCTCGCGCCGGGGTAGGCAGTTCTTC
14	-	TRBJ1-2	-	TRBV28	CASSLVGGPHGYTF	TGTGCCAGCAGTTTGGTCGGGGGGCCGCATGGCTACACCTTC
15	few	TRBJ1-1	-	TRBV18	CASSRGHNMNTEAFF	TGTGCCAGCTCTCGGGGACACAACATGAACACTGAAGCTTTCTTT
15	-	TRBJ1-4	-	TRBV18	CASSPSVGHNEKLFF	TGTGCCAGCTCACCGAGCGTGGGTCATAATGAAAAACTGTTTTTT
13	-	TRBJ2-2	-	TRBV7-9	CASSSSAAGELFF	TGTGCCAGCAGCTCGTCAGCGGCGGGGGAGCTGTTTTTT
15	once	TRBJ2-2	TRBD2	TRBV19	CASRMSGANTGELFF	TGTGCCAGTAGGATGAGCGGGGCAAACACCGGGGAGCTGTTTTTT
14	-	TRBJ2-3	-	TRBV4-1	CASSQRESTDTQYF	TGCGCCAGCAGCCAGAGAGAAAGCACAGATACGCAGTATTTT
15	-	TRBJ2-1	TRBD2	TRBV9	CASSGHLLAGGEQFF	TGTGCCAGCAGCGGGCACTTACTAGCGGGTGGAGAGCAGTTCTTC
14	-	TRBJ2-2	TRBD1	TRBV6-5	CASWGQGWAGELFF	TGTGCCAGCTGGGGACAGGGGTGGGCCGGGGAGCTGTTTTTT
14	once	TRBJ2-3	TRBD2	TRBV6-1	CASSLGTGGSTQYF	TGTGCCAGCAGCCTCGGGACCGGGGGGTCTACGCAGTATTTT
15	-	TRBJ1-5	-	TRBV7-8	CASSLAATVNQPQHF	TGTGCCAGCAGCTTAGCGGCGACAGTTAATCAGCCCCAGCATTTT
14	once	TRBJ2-7	-	TRBV7-2	CASSLDRASAAQYF	TGTGCCAGCAGCTTAGACCGGGCTAGCGCCGCGCAGTACTTC
13	-	TRBJ1-2	TRBD1	TRBV6-6	CASTTGQWDGYPF	TGTGCCAGCACAACGGGACAGTGGGATGGCTACCCCTTC
14	once	TRBJ2-1	TRBD1	TRBV15	CATSRLTGTGEQFF	TGTGCCACCAGCAGGCTGACAGGGACGGGCGAGCAGTTCTTC
15	-	TRBJ1-2	-	TRBV5-8	CASSIWPPGGYGYTF	TGTGCCAGCAGCATATGGCCACCCGGGGGCTATGGCTACACCTTC
14	-	TRBJ1-1	TRBD1	TRBV6-1	CASSEATGVTEAFF	TGTGCCAGCAGTGAAGCAACAGGGGTCACTGAAGCTTTCTTT
13	-	TRBJ2-7	-	TRBV7-9	CASSLVTAYEQYF	TGTGCCAGCAGCTTAGTCACGGCCTACGAGCAGTACTTC
17	-	TRBJ2-2	TRBD2	TRBV5-1	CASSLAEAGMNTGELFF	TGCGCCAGCAGCTTGGCCGAAGCGGGGATGAACACCGGGGAGCTGTTTTTT
13	-	TRBJ2-5	-	TRBV7-6	CASSLGYGEAQYF	TGTGCCAGCAGCTTAGGATACGGGGAGGCCCAGTACTTC
15	-	TRBJ1-5	-	TRBV6-5	CASSSIRGLSQPQHF	TGTGCCAGCAGTTCCATTCGTGGACTTTCCCAGCCCCAGCATTTT
14	few	TRBJ2-3	-	TRBV11-2	CASSPSAGGYTQYF	TGTGCCAGCAGCCCGTCAGCTGGGGGGTACACGCAGTATTTT
13	-	TRBJ2-7	-	TRBV11-3	CASSATPSYEQYF	TGTGCCAGCAGCGCGACTCCTTCCTACGAGCAGTACTTC
15	-	TRBJ2-5	-	TRBV27	CASSLRRRAQETQYF	TGTGCCAGCAGTTTAAGAAGGAGGGCCCAAGAGACCCAGTACTTC
13	-	TRBJ2-7	-	TRBV5-1	CASSLVQNYEQYF	TGCGCCAGCAGCTTGGTTCAGAACTACGAGCAGTACTTC
14	-	TRBJ2-7	-	TRBV6-1	CASRVAYSSYEQYF	TGTGCCAGCAGAGTCGCCTACAGCTCCTACGAGCAGTACTTC
12	-	TRBJ1-1	-	TRBV28	CASHYGHTEAFF	TGTGCCAGCCATTATGGGCACACTGAAGCTTTCTTT
14	-	TRBJ2-2	TRBD2	TRBV10-2	CASFPGTSTGELFF	TGCGCCAGCTTCCCCGGGACTAGCACCGGGGAGCTGTTTTTT
14	-	TRBJ2-1	TRBD2	TRBV30	CACLLAGGPGEQFF	TGTGCCTGCTTGTTAGCGGGGGGGCCGGGTGAGCAGTTCTTC
15	-	TRBJ1-1	-	TRBV10-3	CAIRSLGQGNTEAFF	TGTGCCATCAGGAGTTTAGGGCAGGGGAACACTGAAGCTTTCTTT
12	few	TRBJ2-7	-	TRBV5-1	CASSHPRAEQYF	TGCGCCAGCAGCCACCCGCGGGCCGAGCAGTACTTC
14	-	TRBJ2-1	-	TRBV5-1	CASSLANRDNEQFF	TGCGCCAGCAGCTTGGCCAACAGGGACAATGAGCAGTTCTTC
13	-	TRBJ1-3	-	TRBV6-6	CASREAAANTIYF	TGTGCCAGCAGAGAGGCAGCAGCAAACACCATATATTTT
14	few	TRBJ2-2	TRBD1	TRBV6-5	CASSPTGHAGELFF	TGTGCCAGCAGTCCGACAGGGCACGCCGGGGAGCTGTTTTTT
15	-	TRBJ1-2	-	TRBV19	CASSPSGGVNYGYTF	TGTGCCAGTAGTCCTTCGGGCGGGGTGAACTATGGCTACACCTTC
13	once	TRBJ2-5	-	TRBV14	CASSQMGVETQYF	TGTGCCAGCAGCCAAATGGGAGTGGAGACCCAGTACTTC
14	few	TRBJ2-3	TRBD2	TRBV30	CAWSVGGKRDTQYF	TGTGCCTGGAGTGTGGGGGGGAAAAGGGATACGCAGTATTTT
14	-	TRBJ1-6	TRBD1	TRBV6-1	CASSGQGGDSPLHF	TGTGCCAGCAGTGGACAGGGCGGGGATTCACCCCTCCACTTT
15	-	TRBJ2-1	-	TRBV5-1	CASSLGRDANNEQFF	TGCGCCAGCAGCTTAGGACGGGATGCTAACAATGAGCAGTTCTTC
13	-	TRBJ2-7	TRBD1	TRBV5-8	CARAGQGSYEQYF	TGTGCCAGGGCGGGACAGGGAAGCTACGAGCAGTACTTC
15	-	TRBJ1-4	-	TRBV14	CASSQERGYNEKLFF	TGTGCCAGCAGCCAAGAACGGGGGTATAATGAAAAACTGTTTTTT
15	-	TRBJ2-3	TRBD2	TRBV11-3	CASSLLAGVGDTQYF	TGTGCCAGCAGCTTGCTAGCGGGAGTGGGGGATACGCAGTATTTT
14	medium-sized	TRBJ2-3	TRBD1	TRBV5-1	CAKTTGECTDTQYF	TGCGCCAAGACAACAGGGGAGTGCACAGATACGCAGTATTTT
14	-	TRBJ2-3	-	TRBV4-1	CASSSRVGDDTQYF	TGCGCCAGCAGCTCTAGAGTGGGAGATGATACGCAGTATTTT
13	-	TRBJ2-1	-	TRBV5-4	CASSLAVYSEQFF	TGTGCCAGCAGCTTGGCCGTCTATTCTGAGCAGTTCTTC
16	-	TRBJ1-4	TRBD1	TRBV4-1	CASSQGRDRGWEKLFF	TGCGCCAGCAGCCAAGGGCGGGACAGGGGGTGGGAAAAACTGTTTTTT
15	-	TRBJ2-1	-	TRBV19	CASSLLRDTLNEQFF	TGTGCCAGTAGTCTCCTCCGGGACACCCTAAATGAGCAGTTCTTC
13	-	TRBJ2-1	-	TRBV19	CASSTTSYNEQFF	TGTGCCAGTAGTACAACTAGCTACAATGAGCAGTTCTTC
14	-	TRBJ1-1	-	TRBV19	CASSIKSVNTEAFF	TGTGCCAGTAGTATAAAGAGCGTCAACACTGAAGCTTTCTTT
12	-	TRBJ1-2	TRBD1	TRBV29-1	CSVHTGGDGYTF	TGCAGCGTACATACAGGGGGTGATGGCTACACCTTC
16	-	TRBJ2-1	TRBD2	TRBV30	CAWSGLAGEFVDEQFF	TGTGCCTGGAGTGGACTAGCGGGAGAGTTCGTTGATGAGCAGTTCTTC
17	-	TRBJ2-5	TRBD2	TRBV18	CASSPAAPSGIIETQYF	TGTGCCAGCTCACCTGCGGCGCCTAGCGGGATTATTGAGACCCAGTACTTC
15	once	TRBJ2-5	TRBD2	TRBV27	CASSLRGGVQETQYF	TGTGCCAGCAGTCTTCGGGGGGGGGTTCAGGAGACCCAGTACTTC
15	-	TRBJ2-1	TRBD1	TRBV9	CASSVDRASYNEQFF	TGTGCCAGCAGCGTTGACAGGGCCTCCTACAATGAGCAGTTCTTC
11	once	TRBJ2-7	-	TRBV20-1	CSAPRGSEQYF	TGCAGTGCTCCGAGGGGGAGCGAGCAGTACTTC
14	-	TRBJ2-3	TRBD2	TRBV2	CASEAGGSTDTQYF	TGTGCCAGCGAGGCGGGAGGAAGCACAGATACGCAGTATTTT
15	few	TRBJ2-1	-	TRBV10-3	CAISEPSVRHNEQFF	TGTGCCATCAGTGAGCCTAGCGTCAGACACAATGAGCAGTTCTTC